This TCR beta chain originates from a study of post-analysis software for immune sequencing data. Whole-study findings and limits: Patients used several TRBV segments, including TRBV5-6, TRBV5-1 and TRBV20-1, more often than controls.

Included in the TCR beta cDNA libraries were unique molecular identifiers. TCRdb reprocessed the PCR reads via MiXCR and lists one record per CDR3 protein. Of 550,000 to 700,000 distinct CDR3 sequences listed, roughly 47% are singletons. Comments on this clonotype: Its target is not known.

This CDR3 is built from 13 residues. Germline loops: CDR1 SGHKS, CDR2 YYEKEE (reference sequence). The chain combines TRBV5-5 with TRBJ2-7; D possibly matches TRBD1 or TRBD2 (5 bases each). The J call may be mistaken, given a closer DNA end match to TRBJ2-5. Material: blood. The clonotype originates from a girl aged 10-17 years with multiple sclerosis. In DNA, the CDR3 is TGTGCCAGCAGCGACGGGGACGGGGAGACCCAGTACTTC. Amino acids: CASSDGDGETQYF.